The clone carrying this T cell receptor beta chain appeared many times. Germline CDR1 GTSNPN, CDR2 SVGIG (reference sequence). This CDR3 is built from 14 residues. Deletions cut 3 bases from V and 5 bases from J, with 14 bases between. The data stem from a study of neurological immune-mediated disorders. TCRdb passed the 5' RACE reads through MiXCR, listing each CDR3 protein once. The sample lists more than 45,000 distinct CDR3 sequences, roughly 4.6% occurring once. This chain uses TRBV30 with TRBJ1-5; a possible D gene is TRBD1 (5 bases). This receptor was taken from a man aged 50-59 years with multiple sclerosis. Sequencing input: PBMCs. CDR3 DNA: TGTGCCTGGAGCTCAGGGTTGGGAGATCAGCCCCAGCATTTT. Its protein is CAWSSGLGDQPQHF.